Reported below is one T cell receptor beta chain. Using immunoSEQ multiplex PCR, the repertoire was profiled, and TCRdb retains in-frame clones only, with some absent. The sample carries more than 90,000 clones, 85% to 90% recorded once. The sample comes from a study of control samples from healthy donors and cancer patients. Trimming took 8 bases from V and 5 from J; bases not matched to a gene: 14. CDR1 and CDR2 (germline): MNHEY, SVGAGI. This CDR3 is 15 amino acids long. The sample taken for sequencing was blood. This receptor was obtained from a man aged 30-40 years in good health. The V gene is TRBV6-5, the J gene TRBJ1-2, with 7 bases aligning to TRBD1. The CDR3 nucleotides read TGTGCCAGCCTCGACCCGGGACAGACTCTGTATGGCTACACCTTC. It is translated as CASLDPGQTLYGYTF.